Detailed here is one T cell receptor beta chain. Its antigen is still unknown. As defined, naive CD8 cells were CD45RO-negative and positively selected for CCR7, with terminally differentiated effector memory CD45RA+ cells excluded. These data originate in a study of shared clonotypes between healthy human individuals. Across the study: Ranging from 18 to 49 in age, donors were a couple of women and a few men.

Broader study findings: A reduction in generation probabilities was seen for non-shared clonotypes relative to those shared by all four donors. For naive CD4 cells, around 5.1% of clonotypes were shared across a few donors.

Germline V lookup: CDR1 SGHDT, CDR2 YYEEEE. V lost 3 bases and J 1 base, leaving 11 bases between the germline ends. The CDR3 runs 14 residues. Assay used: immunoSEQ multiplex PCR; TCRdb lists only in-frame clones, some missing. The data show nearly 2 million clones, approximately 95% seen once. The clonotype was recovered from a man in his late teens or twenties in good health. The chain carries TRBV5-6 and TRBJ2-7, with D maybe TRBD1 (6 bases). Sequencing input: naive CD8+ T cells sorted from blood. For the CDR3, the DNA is TGTGCCAGCAGCTCAGGACAGCCTTCCTACGAGCAGTACTTC. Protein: CASSSGQPSYEQYF.